The text below deals with one TCR beta chain. The antigen is undetermined. TCRdb re-derived calls from the PCR reads in MiXCR, one entry per CDR3 protein. The data contain 37,000 or so distinct CDR3 sequences, nearly 25% of them seen just once; the ten biggest clones take up more than 0.75%. The authors sorted naive CD8 T cells as CD8+CD4-CCR7+CD45RA+. The sample originates from a study of molecular identifiers for immune sequencing clone quantification. Whole-study findings and limits: Highly expanded clone sizes could end up underestimated if a barcode were shared by identical TCR molecules. Among effectors, clones above 20 RNA copies held over 98% of molecules; among naive cells, under 1%.

CDR1 MNHEY and CDR2 SVGEGT come from the germline V gene. The CDR3 is made up of 14 amino acids. V lost 5 bases to trimming and J lost 6 bases; unmatched junction nucleotides: 7. Sequencing used naive CD8+ T cells from blood, with Jurkat cell RNA spiked in. Indicated subset: FACS-sorted CD8+CD4-CCR7+CD45RA+ naive T cells. This chain connects TRBV6-2 or TRBV6-3 to TRBJ2-1, with 7 nucleotides matching TRBD2. The receptor was isolated from a human donor in good health. Some libraries in this study had Jurkat cell RNA spiked in. The CDR3 reads CASSPTSPFNEQFF. CDR3 sequence (DNA): TGTGCCAGCAGTCCGACTAGCCCCTTCAATGAGCAGTTCTTC.